These 11 T cell receptor beta chains were all obtained from the same sample, sequenced in a study of cytomegalovirus exposure and HLA in healthy donors. The PCR ran on 60 Vbeta and 13 Jbeta primers. The repertoire was sequenced with immunoSEQ multiplex PCR; TCRdb's copy has only in-frame clones and lacks some. The repertoire holds 150,000 to 200,000 clones, roughly 78% seen once, with over 10% in the top ten. Material: PBMCs. The source is a woman between 50 and 59 years old in good health and CMV-seropositive.

The chain's CDR3 is CASSPFTGAGNTIYF. The CDR3 nucleotides read TGTGCCAGCAGCCCGTTTACAGGGGCTGGAAACACCATATATTTT. This chain joins TRBV7-8 and TRBJ1-3, with 7 bases that match TRBD1. V lost 5 bases, J lost 2 bases, and 6 bases stayed unmatched. The CDR3 totals 15 residues. CDR1 is SGHVS and CDR2 is FQNEAQ in the germline V gene.

The DNA of the CDR3 is TGCGCCAGCGCCGTTGGGGGCTTTAATGAAAAACTGTTTTTT. The encoded protein is CASAVGGFNEKLFF. This chain links TRBV5-1 with TRBJ1-4; a possible D gene is TRBD1 (6 bases). This CDR3 is 14 amino acids long. The V end was cut by 7 bases, the J end by 4 bases, with 14 bases between. Per germline, CDR1 SGHRS and CDR2 YFSETQ.

This chain joins TRBV2 and TRBJ2-7, with 11 bases that match TRBD1. The CDR3 sequence is 13 residues long. The V gene's germline CDR1 is SNHLY and CDR2 FYNNEI. Trimming removed 7 bases from V and 11 bases from J; junction bases left unmatched: 10. CDR3 sequence (DNA): TGTGCCAGCATGGGAGGGACAGGGGGTAGGGAGTACTTC. Translated, it gives CASMGGTGGREYF. The full variable domain, rest sourced from reference TRBV2 and TRBJ2-7, is EPEVTQTPSHQVTQMGQEVILRCVPISNHLYFYWYRQILGQKVEFLVSFYNNEISEKSEIFDDQFSVERPDGSNFTLKIRSTKLEDSAMYFCASMGGTGGREYFGPGTRLTVT.

The rearrangement links TRBV5-1 to TRBJ1-4; 10 nucleotides agree with TRBD1. V shed 4 bases, J shed 8 bases, and the junction held 8 bases outside the gene matches. The CDR3 is 15 residues long. CDR1 and CDR2 (germline): SGHRS, YFSETQ. The CDR3 DNA sequence: TGCGCCAGCAGCCTAGACAGGGGGCTAGACGAAAAACTGTTTTTT. It yields the protein CASSLDRGLDEKLFF.

The chain couples TRBV7-9 to TRBJ1-5; D perhaps matches TRBD1 (5 bases). Germline V lookup: CDR1 SEHNR, CDR2 FQNEAQ (reference sequence). V was pared by 5 bases and J by 4 bases, with 12 bases between. This CDR3 comprises 14 residues. The CDR3 nucleotides read TGTGCCAGCAGCCCTGCTGGGGCAAATCAGCCCCAGCATTTT. Amino acid sequence: CASSPAGANQPQHF. Full variable domain (rest looked up from reference TRBV7-9 and TRBJ1-5): DTGVSQNPRHKITKRGQNVTFRCDPISEHNRLYWYRQTLGQGPEFLTYFQNEAQLEKSRLLSDRFSAERPKGSFSTLEIQRTEQGDSAMYLCASSPAGANQPQHFGDGTRLSIL.

This chain links TRBV6-5 with TRBJ2-3, with D perhaps TRBD2 (6 bases). The length of the CDR3 is 14 residues. The ends were cut back, 7 bases at V and 1 base at J, with 12 bases in the middle. Germline CDR1 is MNHEY and CDR2 is SVGAGI. The CDR3 DNA reads TGTGCCAGCACCGATTGGGGGGGCACAGATACGCAGTATTTT. This codes for CASTDWGGTDTQYF.

This clone was seen only a few times. CDR3 residues: CASSPDGGGGTDTQYF. For the CDR3, the DNA is TGTGCCAGCAGCCCAGATGGGGGGGGTGGGACAGATACGCAGTATTTT. The chain carries TRBV5-4 and TRBJ2-3, with 7 nucleotides matching TRBD2. Trimming removed 4 bases from V and 3 bases from J; junction bases left unmatched: 11. Germline CDR1 is SGHNT and CDR2 is YYREEE (reference sequence). The CDR3 has 16 residues.

With regard to this clone: The junction and the germline gene differ at one end; a read error may be behind it. The J gene is TRBJ1-1, the V gene TRBV7-9; possibly TRBD1 for D (5 bases). CDR1 is SEHNR and CDR2 is FQNEAQ in the germline V gene (reference sequence). The CDR3 runs 14 residues. The chain's CDR3 is CSSSLSGARTEAFF. The CDR3 DNA sequence: TGTTCCAGCAGCTTGAGCGGGGCGCGGACTGAAGCTTTCTTT.

The chain uses TRBV4-1 and TRBJ2-3, with TRBD1 matching over 11 bases. Germline V gene sequence: CDR1 MGHRA, CDR2 YSYEKL. Losses at the gene ends were 4 bases for V and 5 bases for J; bases not matched to a gene: 2. The CDR3 is made up of 14 amino acids. The CDR3 protein is CASSRGTGGDTQYF. The DNA for the CDR3 is TGCGCCAGCAGCCGGGGGACAGGGGGAGATACGCAGTATTTT.

This clone was detected once. The chain links TRBV7-9 to TRBJ1-1; D might be TRBD1 (6 bases). The CDR3 is 13 residues long. Trimming took 5 bases from V and 3 from J, leaving 10 bases between them. The germline V gene encodes CDR1 SEHNR and CDR2 FQNEAQ (reference sequence). CDR3 bases: TGTGCCAGCAGCCTTAAGGGGGACACTGAAGCTTTCTTT. This translates into CASSLKGDTEAFF.

This clone appeared once. The chain has TRBV5-1 and TRBJ2-1; the D gene is possibly TRBD1 (6 bases). Deletions cut 1 base from V and 3 bases from J, with 11 bases between. CDR1 is SGHRS, CDR2 YFSETQ, per germline. The CDR3 totals 15 residues. As DNA, the CDR3 is TGCGCCAGCAGCTTGCCAGGACAGAGCTACAATGAGCAGTTCTTC. It yields the protein CASSLPGQSYNEQFF.